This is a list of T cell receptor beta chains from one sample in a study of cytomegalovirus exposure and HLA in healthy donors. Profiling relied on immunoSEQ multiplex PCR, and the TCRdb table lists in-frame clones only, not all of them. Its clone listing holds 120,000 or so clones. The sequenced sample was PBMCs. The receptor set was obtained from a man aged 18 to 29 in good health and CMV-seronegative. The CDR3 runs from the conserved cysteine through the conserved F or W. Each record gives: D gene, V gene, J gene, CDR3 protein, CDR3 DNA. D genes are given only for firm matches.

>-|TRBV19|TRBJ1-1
CASSRRDNTEAFF
TGTGCCAGTAGTCGACGGGATAACACTGAAGCTTTCTTT
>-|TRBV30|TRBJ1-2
CAWSVPGATNYGYTF
TGTGCCTGGAGTGTACCTGGGGCCACGAACTATGGCTACACCTTC
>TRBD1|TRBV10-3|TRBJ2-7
CAISETDRAGEKGYEQYF
TGTGCCATCAGTGAGACGGACAGGGCGGGCGAAAAGGGCTACGAGCAGTACTTC
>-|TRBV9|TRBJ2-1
CASSPTYNEQFF
TGTGCCAGCAGCCCCACATACAATGAGCAGTTCTTC
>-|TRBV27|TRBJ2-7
CASSFQPGVKSYEQYF
TGTGCCAGCAGTTTTCAGCCAGGGGTAAAATCCTACGAGCAGTACTTC
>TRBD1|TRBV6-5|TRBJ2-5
CASIRTGGAGTQYF
TGTGCCAGCATCCGAACAGGGGGCGCAGGGACCCAGTACTTC
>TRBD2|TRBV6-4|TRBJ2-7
CASSDKVAGFGEQYF
TGTGCCAGCAGTGACAAGGTAGCGGGGTTTGGGGAGCAGTACTTC
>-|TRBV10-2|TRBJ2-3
CASRSGTASGGDTQYF
TGCGCCAGCCGTTCCGGGACAGCCTCAGGAGGGGATACGCAGTATTTT
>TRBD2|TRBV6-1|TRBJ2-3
CASSFRTSGKDTQYF
TGTGCCAGCAGTTTCCGGACTAGCGGCAAAGATACGCAGTATTTT
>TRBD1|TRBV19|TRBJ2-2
CASSITPGQGTGELFF
TGTGCCAGTAGTATAACCCCGGGACAGGGCACCGGGGAGCTGTTTTTT
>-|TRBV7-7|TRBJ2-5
CASSSSERETQYF
TGTGCTAGCAGCTCTAGCGAGCGGGAGACCCAGTACTTC
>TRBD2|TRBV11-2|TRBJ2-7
CASCGLAGIDYEQYF
TGTGCCAGCTGTGGGCTAGCGGGAATCGATTACGAGCAGTACTTC
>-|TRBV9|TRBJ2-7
CASSVVSGYEQYF
TGTGCCAGCAGCGTAGTTAGTGGCTACGAGCAGTACTTC
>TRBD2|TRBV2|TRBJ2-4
CASSERWREGKNIQYF
TGTGCCAGCAGTGAACGGTGGCGGGAGGGAAAGAACATTCAGTACTTC
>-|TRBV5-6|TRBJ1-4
CASRLLGATNEKLFF
TGTGCCAGCCGACTTTTAGGCGCAACTAATGAAAAACTGTTTTTT
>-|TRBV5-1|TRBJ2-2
CASSPGVNTGELFF
TGCGCCAGCAGCCCGGGGGTAAACACCGGGGAGCTGTTTTTT
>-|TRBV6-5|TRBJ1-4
CASSHGDTGVGLFF
TGTGCCAGCAGCCACGGCGACACCGGGGTAGGACTGTTTTTT
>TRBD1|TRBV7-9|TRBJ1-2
CASSFGTESYGYTF
TGTGCCAGCAGCTTTGGGACAGAGAGCTATGGCTACACCTTC
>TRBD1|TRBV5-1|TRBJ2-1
CASSTTPGQVGNEQFF
TGCGCCAGCAGCACCACTCCGGGACAGGTTGGCAATGAGCAGTTCTTC
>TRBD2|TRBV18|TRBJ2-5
CASSPPTSGRETQYF
TGTGCCAGCTCACCACCGACTAGCGGGAGAGAGACCCAGTACTTC
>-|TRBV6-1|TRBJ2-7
CASSEAGSSYEQYF
TGTGCCAGCAGTGAAGCTGGCAGCTCCTACGAGCAGTACTTC
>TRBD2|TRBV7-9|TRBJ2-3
CASTPMGGGGPPGTQYF
TGTGCCAGCACTCCCATGGGGGGGGGAGGCCCCCCTGGTACGCAGTATTTT
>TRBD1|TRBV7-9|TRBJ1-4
CASGHRGEGEKLFF
TGTGCCAGCGGCCACAGGGGAGAGGGTGAAAAACTGTTTTTT
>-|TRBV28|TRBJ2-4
CASSLPLAVKNIQYF
TGTGCCAGCAGTTTACCCTTAGCAGTCAAGAACATTCAGTACTTC
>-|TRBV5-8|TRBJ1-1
CASSLLITEAFF
TGTGCCAGCAGCTTACTGATCACTGAAGCTTTCTTT
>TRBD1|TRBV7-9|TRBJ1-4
CASSLVQGPEKLFF
TGTGCCAGCAGCTTAGTACAGGGGCCCGAAAAACTGTTTTTT
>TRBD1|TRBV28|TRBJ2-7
CASSQLAGQGGPYEQYF
TGTGCCAGCAGTCAACTTGCTGGACAGGGGGGTCCCTACGAGCAGTACTTC
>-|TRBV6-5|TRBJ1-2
CASSGPRPSNYGYTF
TGTGCCAGCAGTGGGCCCAGGCCCTCAAACTATGGCTACACCTTC
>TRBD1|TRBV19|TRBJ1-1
CASSTQSRQGRLKSTEAFF
TGTGCCAGTAGTACCCAGTCTAGACAGGGTCGATTAAAGAGCACTGAAGCTTTCTTT
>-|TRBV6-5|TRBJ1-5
CASSLTGRPNQPQHF
TGTGCCAGCAGTTTAACAGGAAGGCCCAATCAGCCCCAGCATTTT
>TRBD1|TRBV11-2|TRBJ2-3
CASSARDRETDTQYF
TGTGCCAGCAGCGCCAGGGACAGGGAAACAGATACGCAGTATTTT
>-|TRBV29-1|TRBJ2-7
CSVADSYEQYF
TGCAGCGTTGCCGACAGCTACGAGCAGTACTTC
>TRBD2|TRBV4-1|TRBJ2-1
CASSKSQLAGYNEQFF
TGCGCCAGCAGCAAATCGCAGCTAGCGGGGTACAATGAGCAGTTCTTC
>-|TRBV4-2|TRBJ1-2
CASSRQEFYGYTF
TGTGCCAGCAGCCGACAGGAATTCTATGGCTACACCTTC
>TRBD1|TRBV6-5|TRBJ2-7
CASSYSEETGVYEQYF
TGTGCCAGCAGTTACTCGGAGGAGACAGGGGTGTACGAGCAGTACTTC
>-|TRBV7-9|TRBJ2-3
CASITSRAAADTQYF
TGTGCCAGCATCACTTCTAGAGCAGCAGCAGATACGCAGTATTTT
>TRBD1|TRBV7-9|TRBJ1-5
CASSPSGGGGQPQHF
TGTGCCAGCAGCCCCAGCGGAGGGGGCGGTCAGCCCCAGCATTTT
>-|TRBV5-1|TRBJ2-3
CASSLDYTDTQYF
TGCGCCAGCAGCTTGGACTACACAGATACGCAGTATTTT
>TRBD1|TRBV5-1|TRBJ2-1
CASSLARGTGSANEQFF
TGCGCCAGCAGCTTGGCCAGAGGGACAGGGTCCGCCAATGAGCAGTTCTTC
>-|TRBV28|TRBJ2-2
CASSPGYENTGELFF
TGTGCCAGCAGCCCAGGGTACGAGAACACCGGGGAGCTGTTTTTT
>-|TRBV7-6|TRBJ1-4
CASSTYVKEKLFF
TGTGCCAGCAGCACCTACGTAAAAGAAAAACTGTTTTTT
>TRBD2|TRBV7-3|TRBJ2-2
CASSLQFSGANTGELFF
TGTGCCAGCAGCTTACAATTTAGCGGGGCGAACACCGGGGAGCTGTTTTTT
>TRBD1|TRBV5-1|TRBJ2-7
CASSHGTGGWEQYF
TGCGCCAGCAGCCACGGGACAGGGGGGTGGGAGCAGTACTTC
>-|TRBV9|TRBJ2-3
CASSAFRDTPTDTQYF
TGTGCCAGCAGCGCATTCCGGGACACCCCCACAGATACGCAGTATTTT
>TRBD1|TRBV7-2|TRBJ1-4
CASSPYDRGKLFF
TGTGCCAGCAGCCCGTATGACAGGGGGAAACTGTTTTTT
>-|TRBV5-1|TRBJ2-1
CASSFGDGSSYNEQFF
TGCGCCAGCAGCTTCGGGGACGGGAGCTCCTACAATGAGCAGTTCTTC
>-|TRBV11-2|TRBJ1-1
CASSSGEADTEAFF
TGTGCCAGCAGCTCGGGGGAGGCTGACACTGAAGCTTTCTTT
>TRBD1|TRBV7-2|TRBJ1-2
CASSLAAQGLNYGYTF
TGTGCCAGCAGCTTAGCTGCACAGGGGCTAAACTATGGCTACACCTTC
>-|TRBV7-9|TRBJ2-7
CASSSTPSYEQYF
TGTGCCAGCAGCTCGACACCCTCCTACGAGCAGTACTTC
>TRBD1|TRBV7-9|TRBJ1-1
CASGGQGNTEAFF
TGTGCCAGCGGGGGACAGGGGAACACTGAAGCTTTCTTT
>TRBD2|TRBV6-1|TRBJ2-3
CASSEARVQREGGDTQYF
TGTGCCAGCAGTGAAGCTAGGGTCCAGCGGGAGGGCGGAGATACGCAGTATTTT
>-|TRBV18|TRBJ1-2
CASSHPGSAYRYTF
TGTGCCAGCTCACATCCCGGGTCCGCCTATCGCTACACCTTC
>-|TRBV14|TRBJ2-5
CASSQVSFGTQYF
TGTGCCAGCAGCCAAGTAAGCTTCGGGACCCAGTACTTC
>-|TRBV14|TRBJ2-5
CASSQHQGIQETQYF
TGTGCCAGCAGCCAACACCAGGGCATCCAAGAGACCCAGTACTTC
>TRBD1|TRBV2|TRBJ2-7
CASSEGDRTTYEQYF
TGTGCCAGCAGTGAAGGGGACAGGACCACCTACGAGCAGTACTTC
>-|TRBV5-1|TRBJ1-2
CASSPDSAIYGYTF
TGCGCCAGCAGCCCGGACAGCGCGATCTATGGCTACACCTTC
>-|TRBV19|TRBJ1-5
CASSRGLLGQPQHF
TGTGCCAGTAGTAGGGGCTTATTGGGTCAGCCCCAGCATTTT
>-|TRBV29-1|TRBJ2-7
CSVRTSSYEQYF
TGCAGCGTCCGCACTTCTTCCTACGAGCAGTACTTC